The rows below give T cell receptor beta chains drawn from one sample of a study of neoadjuvant anti-PD-1 for oral cavity cancer. TCRdb's copy holds only in-frame clones and misses some; the assay was immunoSEQ multiplex PCR. The data hold 55,000 to 80,000 clones, with 83% observed a single time. The material sequenced was PBMCs, taken before nivolumab (anti-PD-1) treatment. These receptors all come from a person between 40 and 85 years old with oral cavity squamous cell carcinoma. The CDR3 runs from the conserved cysteine through the conserved F or W.

j_call v_call cdr3_aa
TRBJ2-2 TRBV29-1 CSALRTSGASNTGELFF
TRBJ2-2 TRBV2 CASSFDTGELFF
TRBJ2-3 TRBV7-9 CASSSVGTSTQYF
TRBJ1-2 TRBV6-7 CASSYSLINYGYTF
TRBJ1-2 TRBV5-4 CASSPRGAGYGYTF
TRBJ2-5 TRBV9 CASSVTQTETQYF
TRBJ1-5 TRBV10-2 CASSVGVGRNQPQHF
TRBJ2-5 TRBV19 CASSIAQGLAGLETQYF
TRBJ2-1 TRBV11-2 CASSLGMVASYNEQFF
TRBJ2-6 TRBV2 CASRRGQIASGANVLTF
TRBJ2-1 TRBV5-1 CASSLALAGVHNEQFF
TRBJ2-3 TRBV9 CASSVAGGLTDTQYF
TRBJ1-5 TRBV30 CAWSRTGGNQPQHF
TRBJ2-6 TRBV30 CAWSVLGGGGSGANVLTF
TRBJ2-2 TRBV7-2 CASSFSSGGTGELFF
TRBJ1-1 TRBV30 CAWTGGFTEAFF
TRBJ2-7 TRBV5-1 CASSLIAEASGQGSYEQYF
TRBJ1-6 TRBV19 CASLLSSYNSPLHF
TRBJ1-1 TRBV9 CASSPRGGLNTEAFF
TRBJ2-5 TRBV21-1 CASSKCAAQETQYF
TRBJ1-5 TRBV5-4 CASSLWGVGSNQPQHF
TRBJ2-5 TRBV28 CASSKTGGFETQYF
TRBJ1-4 TRBV5-1 CASSPTGPATNEKLFF
TRBJ1-5 TRBV15 CATSRISSNQPQHF
TRBJ2-1 TRBV5-6 CASSSGTALSTHEQFF
TRBJ1-3 TRBV19 CASTGYRASSGNTIYF
TRBJ1-2 TRBV2 CASRRQGANGYTF
TRBJ1-3 TRBV7-6 CASSLAAGTSGNTIYF
TRBJ1-4 TRBV7-9 CASSSFPRGLSSEKLFF
TRBJ2-1 TRBV5-4 CASSFASGGAYNEQFF
TRBJ2-4 TRBV6-5 CASSYSGTSGGDIQYF
TRBJ1-5 TRBV19 CASSPMGNSDQPQHF
TRBJ1-5 TRBV7-9 CASSLNYQPQHF
TRBJ2-1 TRBV7-8 CASSLGTDNEQFF
TRBJ2-1 TRBV7-3 CASSQGGYEQFF
TRBJ1-1 TRBV5-6 CASSLGEVGAFF
TRBJ1-6 TRBV19 CASSPRQARNSPLHF
TRBJ1-1 TRBV6-6 CASSRTGQNTEAFF
TRBJ2-1 TRBV27 CASSFLGPNFYGEQFF
TRBJ2-7 TRBV15 CATLVPRLLGTYEQYF
TRBJ1-3 TRBV2 CASSEALATLGNTIYF
TRBJ2-7 TRBV5-1 CARLTTGTDVYEQYF